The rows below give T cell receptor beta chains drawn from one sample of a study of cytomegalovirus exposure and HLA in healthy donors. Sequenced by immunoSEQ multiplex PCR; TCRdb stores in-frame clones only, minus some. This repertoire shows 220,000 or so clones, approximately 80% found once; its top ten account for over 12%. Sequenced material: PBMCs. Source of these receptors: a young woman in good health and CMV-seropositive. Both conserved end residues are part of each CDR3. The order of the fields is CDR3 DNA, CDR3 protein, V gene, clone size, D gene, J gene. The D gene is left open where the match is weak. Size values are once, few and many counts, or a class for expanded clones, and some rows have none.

TGTGCCAGCTCACGCGGGGAAACTAACTATGGCTACACCTTC	CASSRGETNYGYTF	TRBV18	few	-	TRBJ1-2
TGTGCCAGCATGGGACAGGGCAATCAGCCCCAGCATTTT	CASMGQGNQPQHF	TRBV6-1	-	TRBD1	TRBJ1-5
TGTGCCAGCAGCTTAGCGCAGGCAGATTACACAGATACGCAGTATTTT	CASSLAQADYTDTQYF	TRBV7-2	-	-	TRBJ2-3
TGTGCCAGCAGATCTACCACAGGGGAGGTCGTAAGGGATACGCAGTATTTT	CASRSTTGEVVRDTQYF	TRBV13	-	-	TRBJ2-3
TGTGCCAGCAGTTATTCAAGGGGGACTTATGATCAGCCCCAGCATTTT	CASSYSRGTYDQPQHF	TRBV28	-	-	TRBJ1-5
TGTGCCTGGAGTGTACAGGAGACAGCCTCCTACGAGCAGTACTTC	CAWSVQETASYEQYF	TRBV30	few	-	TRBJ2-7
TGTGCCAGCAGCTTATTGGCGGCCCAAGCTTTCTTT	CASSLLAAQAFF	TRBV7-9	few	-	TRBJ1-1
TGTGCCTGGGCTCCTCCCGGGACAGGGGACGAAAAACTGTTTTTT	CAWAPPGTGDEKLFF	TRBV30	-	TRBD1	TRBJ1-4
TGTGCCAGCAGTAGAGGTAGCTGGGGGACCTACGAGCAGTACTTC	CASSRGSWGTYEQYF	TRBV6-5	-	-	TRBJ2-7
TGCGCCAGCAGCTTGGGCTACGAGCAGTACTTC	CASSLGYEQYF	TRBV5-1	few	-	TRBJ2-7
TGTGCCAGTCGAGAGGGCGGGCAAGAGACCCAGTACTTC	CASREGGQETQYF	TRBV19	-	-	TRBJ2-5
TGTGCCAGCAGCTTCGGGGAGACCCCCAATGAGCAGTTCTTC	CASSFGETPNEQFF	TRBV5-6	-	-	TRBJ2-1
TGTGCCAGCAGCTTGTCCTCGTCAGGGATCCGGGAGACCCAGTACTTC	CASSLSSSGIRETQYF	TRBV5-4	-	-	TRBJ2-5
TGTGCCAGCAGCCTAAGCGCAGGGGAGGCTTTCTTT	CASSLSAGEAFF	TRBV9	-	-	TRBJ1-1
TGTGCCAGTAGTTGGGGGCTCCCGAACACTGAAGCTTTCTTT	CASSWGLPNTEAFF	TRBV19	-	-	TRBJ1-1
TGCGCCAGCAGCCAAGATCTGGTAGCGGGAGAGGTATACGAGCAGTACTTC	CASSQDLVAGEVYEQYF	TRBV4-3	-	TRBD2	TRBJ2-7
TGCGCCAGCAGCCAAAGACAAGATAGCAATCAGCCCCAGCATTTT	CASSQRQDSNQPQHF	TRBV4-1	-	-	TRBJ1-5
TGCGCCAGCAGCCAAGGGCGGGACTATCTTCGACAAGCAGATACGCAGTATTTT	CASSQGRDYLRQADTQYF	TRBV4-1	-	TRBD2	TRBJ2-3
TGTGCCTGGAGTGTCGGCCAGCCCTACGAGCAGTACTTC	CAWSVGQPYEQYF	TRBV30	once	-	TRBJ2-7
TGTGCCTGGAGTGTAAGGGGAACTAACTATGGCTACACCTTC	CAWSVRGTNYGYTF	TRBV30	few	-	TRBJ1-2
TGTGCCAGCACCGGCCAGAAACTGGGGGCACAAGAGACCCAGTACTTC	CASTGQKLGAQETQYF	TRBV13	-	-	TRBJ2-5
TGTGCCAGCAGTCCTCACCCGGGACCATGGGAACAGCCCCAGCATTTT	CASSPHPGPWEQPQHF	TRBV27	-	-	TRBJ1-5
TGCGCCAGCAGCCAAGTAGGGGGCGGTGAAAAACTGTTTTTT	CASSQVGGGEKLFF	TRBV4-1	once	TRBD1	TRBJ1-4
TGTGCCAGCTCACCGGGACAGTCTTATGGCTACACCTTC	CASSPGQSYGYTF	TRBV18	-	TRBD1	TRBJ1-2
TGCGCCAGCAGCTTCGCAGCGACTGACTATGGCTACACCTTC	CASSFAATDYGYTF	TRBV5-1	-	-	TRBJ1-2
TGTGCCAGCAGCGTAGAACCGGGGGACACTGAAGCTTTCTTT	CASSVEPGDTEAFF	TRBV9	-	-	TRBJ1-1
TGTGCCAGCAACCTCCCGGGACTTAAAGCTTTCTTT	CASNLPGLKAFF	TRBV28	-	-	TRBJ1-1
TGTGCCAGCAGCTTGGATAGAAATCGTAGGACCCAGTACTTC	CASSLDRNRRTQYF	TRBV11-2	once	-	TRBJ2-5
TGCGCCAGCAGCCCAAACGCAGGGATCACTGAAGCTTTCTTT	CASSPNAGITEAFF	TRBV5-1	-	-	TRBJ1-1
TGTGCCAGCAGACCACTAGCCAGCACAGATACGCAGTATTTT	CASRPLASTDTQYF	TRBV7-2	-	-	TRBJ2-3
TGTGCCTGGAAAACTAGCGGTAGCACAGATACGCAGTATTTT	CAWKTSGSTDTQYF	TRBV30	-	TRBD2	TRBJ2-3
TGTGCTAGCAGTCAGGGACAGGGGTTGGACACCGGGGAGCTGTTTTTT	CASSQGQGLDTGELFF	TRBV7-7	-	TRBD1	TRBJ2-2
TGTGCCAGCAGCTTGGGGACAGGGAATGGCTACACCTTC	CASSLGTGNGYTF	TRBV9	-	TRBD1	TRBJ1-2
TGTGCCAGCAGTGAAGTGGGCTTTCTAGCCAAAAACATTCAGTACTTC	CASSEVGFLAKNIQYF	TRBV6-1	-	-	TRBJ2-4
TGTGCCAGCAGCTTAAGACAAGGGACGTCGGATACGCAGTATTTT	CASSLRQGTSDTQYF	TRBV27	-	-	TRBJ2-3
TGCGCCAGCAGCTTGGAAGGCCGTGAGCAGTTCTTC	CASSLEGREQFF	TRBV5-1	-	-	TRBJ2-1
TGCGCCAGCAGCTTGGAGGGGGACCGGCAGGACTCCAATGAGCAGTTCTTC	CASSLEGDRQDSNEQFF	TRBV5-1	-	-	TRBJ2-1
TGTGCCAGCAGCGTAGATCAGGGAACAGGAAACACCATATATTTT	CASSVDQGTGNTIYF	TRBV9	few	-	TRBJ1-3
TGTGCCTGGAACCCGGGACCCGAGAGTCTACTTTATGGCTACACCTTC	CAWNPGPESLLYGYTF	TRBV30	few	-	TRBJ1-2
TGTGCCAGCAGTTTGTGGCTAGCGGGAGGAAATACGCAGTATTTT	CASSLWLAGGNTQYF	TRBV27	-	TRBD2	TRBJ2-3
TGTGCCAGCAGCCTAGTGGGGACAGGACAGAACTATGGCTACACCTTC	CASSLVGTGQNYGYTF	TRBV7-9	-	TRBD1	TRBJ1-2
TGTGCCAGCAGTCATGGGGTAGCGGAGGAAAAACTGTTTTTT	CASSHGVAEEKLFF	TRBV2	-	-	TRBJ1-4
TGTGCCTGGATAGACAACGTCGTGGTTGAAGCTTTCTTT	CAWIDNVVVEAFF	TRBV30	-	-	TRBJ1-1
TGTGCCACCAGCGACTACCGGACGGATGTTCAAGAGACCCAGTACTTC	CATSDYRTDVQETQYF	TRBV15	-	-	TRBJ2-5
TGCAGCGTTGTAAGTAGCGGGAGATTAGCCGAGCAGTACTTC	CSVVSSGRLAEQYF	TRBV29-1	-	TRBD2	TRBJ2-7
TGTGCCTGGAAAGATGCAGGGCTCTATGGCTACACCTTC	CAWKDAGLYGYTF	TRBV30	once	-	TRBJ1-2
TGTGCCAGCAGTGACTACAGGGGGAGAAATGAGCAGTTCTTC	CASSDYRGRNEQFF	TRBV2	-	TRBD1	TRBJ2-1
TGTGCCAGCAGCCCCGGGGACAGGGGTTTGTACGAGCAGTACTTC	CASSPGDRGLYEQYF	TRBV7-9	-	TRBD1	TRBJ2-7
TGTGCCAGCAGTGCTAAAGGTCGGAATGAGCAGTTCTTC	CASSAKGRNEQFF	TRBV6-5	once	-	TRBJ2-1
TGTGCCAGCAGCGTAGGGACAGGGTGGACTGAAGCTTTCTTT	CASSVGTGWTEAFF	TRBV6-1	-	TRBD1	TRBJ1-1
TGCGCCAGCAGCTCAGTCGCAGGGGGCGCCGCCCGTGGCTACACCTTC	CASSSVAGGAARGYTF	TRBV5-1	-	TRBD1	TRBJ1-2
TGTGCCAGCAGCCAAAATTCCGATCAGGGACATCTAATCTACGAGCAGTACTTC	CASSQNSDQGHLIYEQYF	TRBV7-9	-	-	TRBJ2-7
TGCGCCAGCAGCCAAGTGCACGACACCGCCAATGGCTACACCTTC	CASSQVHDTANGYTF	TRBV4-3	-	-	TRBJ1-2
TGTGCCAGCAGTTTACCATATCAGGGCAATGAGCAGTTCTTC	CASSLPYQGNEQFF	TRBV27	once	-	TRBJ2-1
TGTGCTAGCAGCAGACTTATGGGGGAGCAGTACTTC	CASSRLMGEQYF	TRBV7-7	-	-	TRBJ2-7
TGTGCCAGCAGTAGCCTCCGTGACCCGAGCTCCTACAATGAGCAGTTCTTC	CASSSLRDPSSYNEQFF	TRBV27	-	-	TRBJ2-1
TGTGCCAGCAGTCCCCCGCCCTCCTACAATGAGCAGTTCTTC	CASSPPPSYNEQFF	TRBV27	-	-	TRBJ2-1
TGTGCCAGCAGACATGGACAGGGTTGGCAGTACTTC	CASRHGQGWQYF	TRBV11-3	-	TRBD1	TRBJ2-7
TGTGCCAGCAGTGAGTCAGGGGTGGAAGCTTTCTTT	CASSESGVEAFF	TRBV2	-	-	TRBJ1-1